The next 32 T cell receptor beta chains were all read from a single sample in a study of glioma-infiltrating T cells. The iRepertoire nested amplicon-rescue multiplex PCR amplified TCR alpha and beta CDR3s from RNA. TCRdb reanalysed the multiplex PCR reads using MiXCR and keeps one entry per CDR3 protein. In the table there are approximately 190,000 distinct CDR3 sequences, about 32% of which are singletons. The sequencing input was glioma tissue, nonneoplastic brain tissue, or PBMCs (not recorded which). All receptors derive from a human donor with low-grade glioma or glioblastoma, undergoing nonglioma brain surgery, or in good health (not recorded which).

Only a few counts were recorded for this clonotype. The V gene is TRBV7-9, the J gene TRBJ2-5; D unresolved. This CDR3 has 15 residues. With 7 bases removed from V and 4 bases from J, the gap between germline ends came to 19 bases. Germline CDR1 is SEHNR and CDR2 is FQNEAQ (reference sequence). CDR3 coding DNA: TGTGCCAGCACCAAAGGGTCACTTAGCCTAGAGACCCAGTACTTC. Translation gives CASTKGSLSLETQYF.

The V call is TRBV5-4, the J call TRBJ2-3, with D perhaps given as TRBD1 or TRBD2 (5 bases each). CDR3 length: 14 amino acids. The ends were cut back, 4 bases at V and 0 bases at J, with 9 bases in the middle. Germline-derived CDR1 and CDR2 are SGHNT and YYREEE (reference sequence). The CDR3 region has the DNA TGTGCCAGCAGCGGCCGGGACAGCACAGATACGCAGTATTTT. It is translated as CASSGRDSTDTQYF.

The table lists this clonotype with many counts. This sequence joins TRBV6-1 and TRBJ2-5; 7 bases fit TRBD1. The length of the CDR3 is 13 residues. Germline CDR1 MNHNS, CDR2 SASEGT. Trimming at V came to 5 bases and at J to 1 base, leaving 1 base not matched to a gene. CDR3 nucleotides: TGTGCCAGCAGTTGGACAGGCCAAGAGACCCAGTACTTC. Translating gives CASSWTGQETQYF.

Details on this clonotype: A much larger clone lies a single base off, so this may be a read error. The gene calls are TRBV10-3 and TRBJ2-7; TRBD2 aligns across 8 bases. CDR1 ENHRY and CDR2 SYGVKD come from the germline V gene. V was pared by 4 bases and J by 2 bases, with 7 bases of the junction left unmatched. The CDR3 loop spans 15 amino acids. Written as DNA, the CDR3 is TGTGCCATCAGTGCGGGGACTAGAGGGACCTACGAGCAGTACTTC. As protein: CAISAGTRGTYEQYF.

In this sample, this clonotype turned up a few times. This chain links TRBV19 with TRBJ2-5; TRBD1 might be the D (6 bases). This CDR3 has 14 amino acids. Looked up from germline, CDR1 is LNHDA and CDR2 is SQIVND (reference sequence). Trimming pared 2 bases from V and 1 base from J, leaving 8 bases between. CDR3 protein: CASSIQGLQETQYF. Written as DNA, the CDR3 is TGTGCCAGTAGTATACAGGGGCTCCAAGAGACCCAGTACTTC.

The rearrangement links TRBV11-2 to TRBJ2-2; D is undetermined. V was clipped by 4 bases and J by 6 bases, with 9 bases between them. The CDR3 has 13 residues. Per germline, CDR1 SGHAT and CDR2 FQNNGV. The CDR3, as DNA: TGTGCCAGCAGCTCATATTTTCCCGGGGAGCTGTTTTTT. Translating it yields CASSSYFPGELFF. Full variable domain (missing parts from reference TRBV11-2 and TRBJ2-2): EAGVAQSPRYKIIEKRQSVAFWCNPISGHATLYWYQQILGQGPKLLIQFQNNGVVDDSQLPKDRFSAERLKGVDSTLKIQPAKLEDSAVYLCASSSYFPGELFFGEGSRLTVL.

CDR3 sequence: CASKVAGDYYEQYF. The CDR3 region has the DNA TGTGCCTCAAAAGTGGCGGGAGATTACTACGAGCAGTACTTC. This chain uses TRBV19 with TRBJ2-7; 7 nucleotides line up with TRBD2. V was clipped by 11 bases and J by 3 bases; unmatched bases: 13. Germline V gives CDR1 LNHDA, CDR2 SQIVND (reference sequence). The length of the CDR3 is 14 residues.

This clonotype was seen at least ten times. The chain carries TRBV6-1 and TRBJ2-3; D gene uncertain. CDR3 length equals 14 residues. The V gene lost 7 bases and the J gene lost 0 bases, with 11 bases spanning the gap. Germline loops: CDR1 MNHNS, CDR2 SASEGT. Here the CDR3 reads CASTSGFSTDTQYF. DNA for the CDR3: TGTGCCAGCACCTCTGGGTTTAGCACAGATACGCAGTATTTT.

This clonotype was seen many times. The rearrangement joins TRBV20-1 to TRBJ2-3; D call uncertain. The CDR3 totals 14 residues. The germline V gene has CDR1 DFQATT and CDR2 SNEGSKA (reference sequence). Trimming took 0 bases from V and 2 from J, leaving 9 bases between them. For the CDR3, the DNA is TGCAGTGCTAGAGAGGTCTTAAACACAGATACGCAGTATTTT. The encoded protein is CSAREVLNTDTQYF.

This clonotype was counted many times. The chain is built from TRBV7-2 and TRBJ2-3; 13 bases are shared with TRBD2. V gave up 4 bases and J gave up 8 bases; unmatched junction bases: 9. The germline CDR1 and CDR2 sequences are SGHTA and FQGNSA. There are 16 residues in the CDR3. The CDR3 spells CASSSGLAGVRGTQYF. In DNA form, the CDR3 reads TGTGCCAGCAGCTCAGGACTAGCGGGGGTACGGGGTACGCAGTATTTT.

The rearrangement uses TRBV6-6 and TRBJ2-1; the match to TRBD1 covers 7 bases. The CDR3 is 14 amino acids. The V segment lost 6 bases and the J segment 8 bases; nucleotides outside the gene matches: 10. Per germline, CDR1 MNHNY and CDR2 SVGAGI (reference sequence). In DNA, the CDR3 is TGTGCCAGCAGCCCAGACAGGGTTATCGATGAGCAGTTCTTC. Amino acid sequence: CASSPDRVIDEQFF.

This clonotype was seen a few times. Written as DNA, the CDR3 is TGCGCCAGCAGCCCCGGGGTGGGCACAGATACGCAGTATTTT. Translated: CASSPGVGTDTQYF. The J gene is TRBJ2-3, the V gene TRBV4-1, with D possibly being TRBD2 (5 bases). CDR3 size: 14 residues. Deletions cut 4 bases from V and 1 base from J, with 9 bases between. The germline CDR1 and CDR2 sequences are MGHRA and YSYEKL.

In its sample, this clonotype was seen a few times. The genes are TRBV19 and TRBJ2-3; D not certain. Germline CDR1 and CDR2: LNHDA and SQIVND (reference sequence). There are 14 residues in the CDR3. The ends were cut back, 0 bases at V and 6 bases at J, with 10 bases in the middle. The CDR3 is CASSIDPSLDTQYF. The CDR3 DNA is TGTGCCAGTAGTATAGATCCTTCCTTGGATACGCAGTATTTT.

This clonotype has ten or more counts. The J gene is TRBJ2-5, the V gene TRBV7-2; 9 bases map to TRBD2. V was clipped by 1 base and J by 5 bases; unmatched bases: 8. Germline V gene sequence: CDR1 SGHTA, CDR2 FQGNSA. This CDR3 comprises 16 residues. The CDR3 loop reads CASSLERGAVGETQYF. Written as DNA, the CDR3 is TGTGCCAGCAGCTTAGAGCGGGGGGCAGTGGGTGAGACCCAGTACTTC. Full variable domain (outside the CDR3, taken from reference TRBV7-2 and TRBJ2-5): GAGVSQSPSNKVTEKGKDVELRCDPISGHTALYWYRQSLGQGLEFLIYFQGNSAPDKSGLPSDRFSAERTGGSVSTLTIQRTQQEDSAVYLCASSLERGAVGETQYFGPGTRLLVL.

This clonotype came up a few times. This chain links TRBV19 with TRBJ1-2; TRBD1 might be the D (5 bases). This CDR3 is 15 amino acids long. V was cut by 2 bases and J by 4 bases, with 14 bases left in between. CDR1 and CDR2 (germline): LNHDA, SQIVND (reference sequence). The chain's CDR3 is CASSIPPGSAYGYTF. Written as DNA, the CDR3 is TGTGCCAGTAGTATACCCCCAGGGAGTGCCTATGGCTACACCTTC. The whole variable domain, remainder taken from reference TRBV19 and TRBJ1-2, is DGGITQSPKYLFRKEGQNVTLSCEQNLNHDAMYWYRQDPGQGLRLIYYSQIVNDFQKGDIAEGYSVSREKKESFPLTVTSAQKNPTAFYLCASSIPPGSAYGYTFGSGTRLTVV.

The V call is TRBV29-1, the J call TRBJ1-1; no reliable D call. V lost 3 bases to trimming and J lost 6 bases, with 17 bases between them. CDR3 length: 14 residues. Germline V gives CDR1 SQVTM, CDR2 ANQGSEA. The CDR3 is CSVDRTLVKAEAFF. In nucleotides, the CDR3 is TGCAGCGTTGACCGAACACTCGTGAAAGCTGAAGCTTTCTTT.

Ten or more counts support this clonotype. The J gene is TRBJ2-7, the V gene TRBV28, with 7 bases matching TRBD2. The CDR3 totals 16 residues. V was clipped by 1 base and J by 2 bases; unmatched bases: 8. The germline V gene encodes CDR1 MDHEN and CDR2 SYDVKM. In DNA, the CDR3 is TGTGCCAGCAGTTTATACGCGGGAGAATGGACCTACGAGCAGTACTTC. Amino acid sequence: CASSLYAGEWTYEQYF.

The chain carries TRBV27 and TRBJ2-7; 8 nucleotides line up with TRBD2. V gave up 5 bases and J gave up 3 bases; unmatched junction bases: 9. Germline CDR1 MNHEY, CDR2 SMNVEV (reference sequence). This CDR3 has 15 residues. The CDR3 coding sequence is TGTGCCAGCAGTCCCAGGGCTAGCGGGCTCTACGAGCAGTACTTC. This gives the protein CASSPRASGLYEQYF.

In this sample, this clonotype turned up once. At one boundary the junction diverges from the germline segment, which might be a read error. V and J are TRBV4-1 and TRBJ2-1; possible D gene TRBD2, 5 bases. Germline V gene data show CDR1 as MGHRA and CDR2 as YSYEKL. CDR3 length: 15 residues. CDR3 protein: CASSQVAGGYDEQLF. The CDR3, as DNA: TGCGCCAGCAGCCAAGTTGCCGGAGGCTACGATGAGCAGCTCTTC.

Concerning this clonotype itself: A read error may explain this, as a much larger clone is one base away. The chain employs TRBV6-6 and TRBJ1-3; D possibly corresponds to TRBD1 (5 bases). V was trimmed by 10 bases and J by 4 bases, leaving 17 bases between them. Germline loops: CDR1 MNHNY, CDR2 SVGAGI (reference sequence). The CDR3 has 14 residues. The CDR3: CAIRGVSQGNTIYF. The CDR3 nucleotides are TGTGCCATCAGAGGGGTCAGTCAAGGAAACACCATATATTTT.

This clonotype was recorded many times. The chain carries TRBV5-1 and TRBJ2-1; TRBD2 agrees at 8 bases. The CDR3 consists of 16 residues. V lost 0 bases, J lost 0 bases, and 2 bases stayed unmatched. Germline V gene sequence: CDR1 SGHRS, CDR2 YFSETQ. The CDR3 nucleotides are TGCGCCAGCAGCTTGGGAGCGGGAGACTCCTACAATGAGCAGTTCTTC. Translation: CASSLGAGDSYNEQFF.

In this sample, this clonotype turned up many times. CDR3: CASSIGLNTDTQYF. The DNA of the CDR3 is TGTGCCAGTAGTATAGGACTGAACACAGATACGCAGTATTTT. This chain uses TRBV19 with TRBJ2-3; D is uncertain. V dropped 1 base and J dropped 2 bases, with 7 bases sitting between them. Germline V gene lookup returns CDR1 LNHDA and CDR2 SQIVND (reference sequence). There are 14 residues in the CDR3.

V is TRBV24-1 and J is TRBJ2-3, with unresolved D. Germline values: CDR1 KGHDR, CDR2 SFDVKD. Trimming removed 1 base at V and 4 bases at J, with 8 bases between. The CDR3 covers 14 residues. The CDR3 here is CATSDFSGSDTQYF. In DNA, the CDR3 is TGTGCCACCAGTGATTTTTCCGGGTCAGATACGCAGTATTTT.

With respect to this clonotype: A much larger clone sits a single nucleotide away, making a read error possible. This chain links TRBV11-2 with TRBJ2-1; no clear D. The DNA matches TRBJ2-7 better at its end, which makes the J call doubtful. The CDR3 is 14 amino acids. Per the germline V gene, CDR1 is SGHAT and CDR2 is FQNNGV. CDR3 nucleotides: TGTGCCAGCAGCATCCTCGAGAGACCCTACGAGCAGTACTTC. Its translation: CASSILERPYEQYF.

The chain combines TRBV10-3 with TRBJ2-2; D is undetermined. V lost 8 bases to trimming and J lost 5 bases, with 18 bases between them. The CDR3 runs 15 residues. The germline V gene encodes CDR1 ENHRY and CDR2 SYGVKD. The DNA for the CDR3 is TGTGCCATCTCTCCCGTTAGGGCTGGAACCGGGGAGCTGTTTTTT. This gives the protein CAISPVRAGTGELFF.

In its sample, this clonotype was seen once. The junction and the germline gene differ at one end; a read error may be behind it. V is TRBV12-5 and J is TRBJ2-2, with D tentatively TRBD2 (5 bases). Germline CDR1 is LGHNT and CDR2 is FRNRAP. The CDR3 totals 15 residues. The CDR3 sequence is CASVLLRGSAGELFF. In nucleotides, the CDR3 is TGTGCTAGTGTTTTGCTCCGAGGGAGCGCCGGGGAGCTGTTTTTT.

The chain links TRBV29-1 to TRBJ2-7; a possible D gene is TRBD1 (7 bases). Deletions cut 1 base from V and 3 bases from J, with 16 bases between. Germline-derived CDR1 and CDR2 are SQVTM and ANQGSEA. CDR3 length: 15 amino acids. The CDR3 reads CSVEVTCRGDYEQYF. The CDR3 DNA sequence: TGCAGCGTTGAAGTTACGTGCAGGGGGGACTACGAGCAGTACTTC.

This clonotype has a handful of counts. The chain links TRBV5-4 to TRBJ2-5; tentative D call: TRBD2 (5 bases). The V gene lost 3 bases and the J gene lost 2 bases, with 20 bases spanning the gap. Germline V gives CDR1 SGHNT, CDR2 YYREEE (reference sequence). CDR3 length equals 17 residues. DNA for the CDR3: TGTGCCAGCAGCTGGAGGCGAGGTTTATCGAGTCAAGAGACCCAGTACTTC. This sequence encodes CASSWRRGLSSQETQYF.

The rearrangement links TRBV11-2 to TRBJ2-7; D gene unclear. V lost 4 bases to trimming and J lost 0 bases, with 10 bases between them. This CDR3 is built from 14 residues. Germline loops: CDR1 SGHAT, CDR2 FQNNGV. The CDR3 region has the DNA TGTGCCAGCAGCTACTGGCAGGTCTCCTACGAGCAGTACTTC. As protein: CASSYWQVSYEQYF.

This clonotype was picked up a small number of times. V is TRBV5-8 and J is TRBJ2-7; no definite D call. The CDR3 sequence is 16 residues long. Germline CDR1 is SGHTS and CDR2 is YDEGEE. Trimming left V 0 bases short and J 0 bases short, with 13 bases between. CDR3 protein: CASSLALALHSYEQYF. As DNA, the CDR3 is TGTGCCAGCAGCTTGGCTTTGGCACTACACTCCTACGAGCAGTACTTC.

The V and J genes are TRBV10-3 and TRBJ2-7; the D gene is possibly TRBD1 (5 bases). V lost 3 bases, J lost 7 bases, and 25 bases lay in between. There are 17 residues in the CDR3. Germline V gene sequence: CDR1 ENHRY, CDR2 SYGVKD. The chain's CDR3 is CAISDHYLQVLLGEQYF. In DNA, the CDR3 is TGTGCCATCAGTGACCATTACCTACAGGTTCTACTGGGGGAGCAGTACTTC.

This clonotype was observed at least ten times. This chain connects TRBV6-2 or TRBV6-3 to TRBJ2-7; D is ambiguous. V was clipped by 4 bases and J by 0 bases, with 10 bases between them. Germline CDR1 reads MNHEY; CDR2 reads SVGEGT. The CDR3 covers 14 residues. This CDR3 is CASSFETASYEQYF. CDR3 DNA sequence: TGTGCCAGCAGTTTTGAAACAGCCTCCTACGAGCAGTACTTC.